These T cell receptor beta chains were read from a single sample in a study of control samples from healthy donors and cancer patients. Clones were read by immunoSEQ multiplex PCR, and TCRdb kept only the in-frame ones, dropping some. The repertoire holds 100,000 to 150,000 clones, with about nine tenths as singletons. The specimen was blood. The receptor set was obtained from a man aged 40-49 years in good health. CDR3s include the opening cysteine and the closing phenylalanine or tryptophan. A D gene is named only where the DNA matches it firmly. Clone size appears in some rows only: once, few, many, or a class for an expanded clone.

>TRBD1|TRBV6-7|.|TRBJ2-2
CASSQVEQGCNTGELFF
TGTGCCAGCAGTCAAGTCGAACAGGGGTGTAACACCGGGGAGCTGTTTTTT
>.|TRBV7-9|.|TRBJ1-3
CASSPGSGAPGNTIYF
TGTGCCAGCAGCCCTGGGAGCGGGGCCCCTGGAAACACCATATATTTT
>.|TRBV5-8|.|TRBJ1-2
CASTRYLGGNYGYTF
TGTGCCAGCACCCGATACCTGGGGGGGAACTATGGCTACACCTTC
>.|TRBV2|.|TRBJ1-3
CASRGQSGNTIYF
TGTGCCAGCAGGGGACAATCTGGAAACACCATATATTTT
>.|TRBV3-1/TRBV3-2|.|TRBJ1-1
CASSLHPGQINTEAFF
TGTGCCAGCAGCCTCCACCCCGGGCAAATTAACACTGAAGCTTTCTTT
>.|TRBV5-1|.|TRBJ1-1
CASNRVGATEAFF
TGCGCCAGTAACAGGGTGGGCGCCACTGAAGCTTTCTTT
>.|TRBV9|once|TRBJ2-2
CASSPWDNSNTGELFF
TGTGCCAGCAGCCCATGGGACAACTCGAACACCGGGGAGCTGTTTTTT
>TRBD2|TRBV7-9|.|TRBJ2-6
CASSLDLAGLSGANVLTF
TGTGCCAGCAGCTTAGACCTAGCGGGTCTCTCTGGGGCCAACGTCCTGACTTTC
>TRBD2|TRBV9|.|TRBJ2-3
CASSVSLTSGGSDTQYF
TGTGCCAGCAGCGTTTCCCTTACTAGCGGGGGATCAGATACGCAGTATTTT
>.|TRBV18|.|TRBJ2-3
CASSRGLTTDTQYF
TGTGCCAGCTCACGCGGACTAACCACAGATACGCAGTATTTT
>TRBD1|TRBV6-5|.|TRBJ2-2
CASSYGQGPTGELFF
TGTGCCAGCAGTTATGGACAGGGGCCCACCGGGGAGCTGTTTTTT
>.|TRBV6-5|once|TRBJ1-1
CASSVNWGNTEAFF
TGTGCTAGCAGCGTTAATTGGGGGAACACTGAAGCTTTCTTT
>.|TRBV4-1|.|TRBJ2-7
CASSQERTGSSYEQYF
TGCGCCAGCAGCCAAGAGAGGACGGGTAGCTCCTACGAGCAGTACTTC
>.|TRBV7-2|.|TRBJ1-2
CASSPSAGAGYTF
TGTGCCAGCAGCCCTAGTGCGGGGGCTGGCTACACCTTC
>TRBD1|TRBV5-1|.|TRBJ1-2
CASSSRDREIGYTF
TGCGCCAGCAGCTCGAGGGACAGGGAGATTGGCTACACCTTC
>.|TRBV6-6|once|TRBJ1-1
CASSETQQHSVAFF
TGTGCCAGCAGTGAGACGCAGCAACATTCGGTGGCTTTCTTT
>.|TRBV18|.|TRBJ1-5
CASSPPGFNYQPQHF
TGTGCCAGCTCACCTCCAGGGTTCAACTATCAGCCCCAGCATTTT
>TRBD2|TRBV11-3|.|TRBJ2-1
CASSLEGVAGGNEQFF
TGTGCCAGCAGCTTAGAAGGCGTAGCGGGGGGAAATGAGCAGTTCTTC
>.|TRBV21-1|.|TRBJ1-1
CASSRGGTGEDTEAFF
TGTGCCAGCAGCAGAGGGGGGACAGGGGAGGACACTGAAGCTTTCTTT
>TRBD1|TRBV6-6|.|TRBJ1-5
CASSHTTGGINQPQHF
TGTGCCAGCAGTCACACGACAGGGGGGATCAATCAGCCCCAGCATTTT
>TRBD1|TRBV5-4|.|TRBJ1-1
CASRLGQGVGTEAFF
TGTGCCAGCAGACTCGGACAGGGAGTTGGCACTGAAGCTTTCTTT
>TRBD2|TRBV7-9|.|TRBJ2-2
CASSWGLAGGPSSGELFF
TGTGCCAGCAGCTGGGGACTAGCGGGGGGGCCCTCGTCCGGGGAGCTGTTTTTT
>.|TRBV6-2/TRBV6-3|.|TRBJ2-4
CASSWGRSDRNIQYF
TGTGCCAGCAGTTGGGGGAGGAGCGACCGAAACATTCAGTACTTC
>.|TRBV7-9|.|TRBJ2-3
CASSLIGAGSTDTQYF
TGTGCCAGCAGCTTAATAGGTGCAGGGAGCACAGATACGCAGTATTTT
>.|TRBV5-4|.|TRBJ1-2
CASSLAGRSNYGYTF
TGTGCCAGCAGCTTGGCCGGGAGGTCGAACTATGGCTACACCTTC
>.|TRBV15|.|TRBJ1-3
CATSRDATGNTIYF
TGTGCCACCAGCAGAGATGCCACTGGAAACACCATATATTTT
>.|TRBV7-9|.|TRBJ1-2
CASSRRDSRGYTF
TGTGCCAGCAGCCGCAGGGATTCTCGGGGCTACACCTTC
>.|TRBV5-6|.|TRBJ1-1
CASSLSQGLMNTEAFF
TGTGCCAGCAGCTTGAGTCAGGGGCTTATGAACACTGAAGCTTTCTTT
>TRBD1|TRBV15|.|TRBJ1-4
CATSRAAGGNEKLFF
TGTGCCACCAGCAGAGCCGCAGGGGGGAATGAAAAACTGTTTTTT
>TRBD1|TRBV11-3|.|TRBJ1-1
CASSLVGTADNTEAFF
TGTGCCAGCAGCTTAGTGGGGACAGCAGATAACACTGAAGCTTTCTTT
>TRBD1|TRBV6-6|.|TRBJ2-5
CASSFQGAETQYF
TGTGCCAGCAGTTTTCAGGGGGCCGAGACCCAGTACTTC
>TRBD1|TRBV6-5|.|TRBJ1-1
CASSRTGTLGAEAFF
TGTGCCAGCAGTCGGACAGGGACACTCGGGGCTGAAGCTTTCTTT
>TRBD1|TRBV5-4|.|TRBJ2-7
CASRSSGTGREQYF
TGTGCCAGCAGGTCCTCCGGGACAGGGCGCGAGCAGTACTTC
>.|TRBV24-1|.|TRBJ1-2
CATSEANPNNYGYTF
TGTGCCACCAGTGAAGCGAATCCGAATAACTATGGCTACACCTTC
>.|TRBV7-2|.|TRBJ2-3
CASSSNPRATDTQYF
TGTGCCAGCAGCTCGAACCCCCGGGCCACAGATACGCAGTATTTT
>.|TRBV4-1|.|TRBJ2-7
CASSQESVSPREQYF
TGCGCCAGCAGCCAAGAATCGGTCAGCCCCCGGGAGCAGTACTTC
>TRBD2|TRBV6-5|.|TRBJ2-5
CASSYSGTSGQETQYF
TGTGCCAGCAGTTATTCCGGGACTAGCGGCCAAGAGACCCAGTACTTC